This T cell receptor beta chain was profiled in a study of blood T cell repertoires in COVID-19. In the study overall: Samples taken during acute and convalescent COVID-19 were collected in the United States, Italy and Spain. PBMCs, B-cell-depleted T cells, or T cells provided the cDNA or gDNA that made up the material.

V was pared by 0 bases and J by 3 bases, with 16 bases between. CDR1 is SGHRS and CDR2 is YFSETQ in the germline V gene. This CDR3 has 16 residues. TCRdb's table, derived via immunoSEQ multiplex PCR, lists solely in-frame clones and lacks some. Here the sample spans some 350,000 clones, 65% to 85% being singletons. V usage is TRBV5-1 and J usage is TRBJ2-7, with TRBD2 as a possible D gene (6 bases). The TCR originated in a man aged 25-40 years with active or convalescent COVID-19. Sequencing was performed on peripheral blood. In DNA, the CDR3 is TGCGCCAGCAGCTTGGGAGGAGGGGAAGAGGGCTACGAGCAGTACTTC. Protein sequence: CASSLGGGEEGYEQYF.